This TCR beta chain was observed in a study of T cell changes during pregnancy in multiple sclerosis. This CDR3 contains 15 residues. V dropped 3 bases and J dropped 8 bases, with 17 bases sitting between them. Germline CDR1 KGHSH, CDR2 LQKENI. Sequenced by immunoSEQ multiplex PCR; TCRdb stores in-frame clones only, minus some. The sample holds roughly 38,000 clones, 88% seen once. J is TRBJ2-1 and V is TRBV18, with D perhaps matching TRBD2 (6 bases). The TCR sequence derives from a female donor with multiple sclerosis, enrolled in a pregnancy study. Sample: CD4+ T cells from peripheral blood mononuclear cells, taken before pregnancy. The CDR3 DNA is TGTGCCAGCTCACCGGGACTCTCCGAGGGGCATGAGCAGTTCTTC. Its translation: CASSPGLSEGHEQFF.